This TCR beta chain comes out of a study of low-dose radiotherapy and immunotherapy resistance in tumors. The time point denotes: after trial treatment. Treatment in this sample: LDRT plus nivolumab, ipilimumab, low-dose cyclophosphamide and aspirin (RACIN trial). TRAV- and TRBV-specific primers, spanning alpha and beta chains, primed first-strand cDNA. Amplification of TCRs used a constant-region primer and V-primer adapter for roughly 20 PCR cycles. The authors amplified isolated mRNA by in vitro transcription. TCRdb independently ran MiXCR on the reads; one entry per CDR3 protein. The sample lists 100,000 or so distinct CDR3 sequences; more than 20% were seen once. Per germline, CDR1 SNHLY and CDR2 FYNNEI. CDR3 length: 12 residues. V was pared by 6 bases and J by 5 bases, with 10 bases between.

The sequencing here drew on PBMCs, taken after low-dose radiotherapy plus immunotherapy. V and J are TRBV2 and TRBJ2-5; D gene uncertain. This sequence originates from a male donor with prostate cancer. The CDR3 nucleotides are TGTGCCAGCAGAGGCCAGGTGGAGACCCAGTACTTC. Translating gives CASRGQVETQYF.